The clone carrying this T cell receptor (beta chain) showed up just a few times. Its target is unknown. The sample has other DNA sequences that encode this CDR3 too. In germline, CDR1 is MNHEY, CDR2 SMNVEV (reference sequence). Trimming cost V 5 bases and J 0 bases, with 5 bases left between them. This CDR3 is 12 amino acids long. The PCR contained 60 Vbeta and 13 Jbeta primers. Sequencing was performed with immunoSEQ multiplex PCR; in TCRdb, only in-frame clones are kept and a portion is missing. The profile shows around 220,000 clones, roughly 84% of them singletons. These data are taken from a study of cytomegalovirus exposure and HLA in healthy donors. Study context: Inside one of the first data releases sat some 85 million unique TCRs taken from HLA-typed donors. Whole-study findings and limits: Common viral pathogens seemed to be connected with several of the most significant clusters, according to a later analysis.

Specimen: PBMCs. The sequence came from a girl aged 5 to 17 in good health and CMV-seronegative. V usage is TRBV27 and J usage is TRBJ2-7; D is ambiguous. This chain's CDR3 is CASSASSYEQYF. CDR3 bases: TGTGCCAGCAGTGCGAGCTCCTACGAGCAGTACTTC.